Sequencing of this TCR beta chain was carried out in a study of beta chain features in type 1 diabetes. Expressed TCRB transcripts were sequenced because the entire RNA isolate underwent reverse transcription. Sequencing used immunoSEQ multiplex PCR; TCRdb keeps in-frame clones, though not all of them. The sample has around 240,000 clones; more than 15% are singletons. CDR3 length: 17 residues. Germline V gives CDR1 MGHDK, CDR2 SYGVNS. The germline V and J ends were trimmed by 2 bases and 3 bases, with 20 bases remaining between them. General observations from the study: When Type 1 diabetes patients were examined, their TCRB CDR3s proved moderately but significantly shorter in all four CD4+ subsets. In comparison with healthy donors, patients had naive, central memory and Treg TCRB repertoires that appeared more similar. Fewer insertions but more deletions were seen at VDJ junctions in type 1 diabetes patients.

Notes on this clone: Antigen specificity is unknown.

The sample taken for sequencing was naive CD4+ T cells from blood. The sequence was obtained from a man aged 25-45 years with type 1 diabetes. This chain links TRBV25-1 with TRBJ2-7, with D perhaps matching TRBD1 or TRBD2 (6 bases each). The chain's CDR3 is CASSEPPKGGAFYEQYF. DNA for the CDR3: TGTGCCAGCAGTGAACCCCCGAAGGGGGGCGCTTTCTACGAGCAGTACTTC.